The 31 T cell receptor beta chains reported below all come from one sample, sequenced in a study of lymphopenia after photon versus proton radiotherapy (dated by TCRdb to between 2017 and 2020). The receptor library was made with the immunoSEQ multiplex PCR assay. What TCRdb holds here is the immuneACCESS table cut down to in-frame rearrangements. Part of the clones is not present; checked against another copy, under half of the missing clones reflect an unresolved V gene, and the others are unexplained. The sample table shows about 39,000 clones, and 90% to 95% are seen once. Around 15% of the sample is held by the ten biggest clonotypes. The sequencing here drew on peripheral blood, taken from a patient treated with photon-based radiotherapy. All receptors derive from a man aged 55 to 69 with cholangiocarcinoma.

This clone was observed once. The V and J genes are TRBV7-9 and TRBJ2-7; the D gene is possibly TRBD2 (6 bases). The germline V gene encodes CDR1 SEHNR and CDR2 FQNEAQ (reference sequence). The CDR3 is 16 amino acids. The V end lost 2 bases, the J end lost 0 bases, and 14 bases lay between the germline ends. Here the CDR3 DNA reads TGTGCCAGCAGCTTAAGTTTGGGGGGATTCTCCTACGAGCAGTACTTC. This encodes CASSLSLGGFSYEQYF. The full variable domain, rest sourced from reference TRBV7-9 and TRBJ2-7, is DTGVSQNPRHKITKRGQNVTFRCDPISEHNRLYWYRQTLGQGPEFLTYFQNEAQLEKSRLLSDRFSAERPKGSFSTLEIQRTEQGDSAMYLCASSLSLGGFSYEQYFGPGTRLTVT.

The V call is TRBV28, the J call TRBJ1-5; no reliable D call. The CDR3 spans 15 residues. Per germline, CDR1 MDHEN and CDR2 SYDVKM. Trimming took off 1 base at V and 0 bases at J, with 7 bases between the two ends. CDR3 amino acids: CASSLYRNSNQPQHF. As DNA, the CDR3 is TGTGCCAGCAGTTTATACCGGAATAGCAATCAGCCCCAGCATTTT.

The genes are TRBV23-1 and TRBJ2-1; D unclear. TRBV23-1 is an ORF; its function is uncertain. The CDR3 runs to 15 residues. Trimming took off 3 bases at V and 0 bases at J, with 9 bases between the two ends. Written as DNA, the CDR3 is TGCGCCAGCAGTCAGTGTCGCAACTCCTACAATGAGCAGTTCTTC. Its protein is CASSQCRNSYNEQFF.

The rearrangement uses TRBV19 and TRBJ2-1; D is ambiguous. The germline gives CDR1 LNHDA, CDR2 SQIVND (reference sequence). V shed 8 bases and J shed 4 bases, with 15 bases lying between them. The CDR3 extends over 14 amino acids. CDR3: CASSPGTNYNEQFF. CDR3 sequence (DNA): TGTGCCAGTTCCCCCGGAACGAATTACAATGAGCAGTTCTTC.

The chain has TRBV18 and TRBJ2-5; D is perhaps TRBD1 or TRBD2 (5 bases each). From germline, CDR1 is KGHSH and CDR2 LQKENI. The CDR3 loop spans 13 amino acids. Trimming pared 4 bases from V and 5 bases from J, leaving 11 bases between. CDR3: CASSQQGGETQYF. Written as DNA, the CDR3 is TGTGCCAGCTCACAGCAGGGCGGGGAGACCCAGTACTTC.

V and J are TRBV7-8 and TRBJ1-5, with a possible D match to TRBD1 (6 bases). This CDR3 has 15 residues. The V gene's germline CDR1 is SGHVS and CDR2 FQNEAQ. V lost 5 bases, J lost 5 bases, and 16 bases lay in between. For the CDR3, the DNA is TGTGCCAGCAGCCCGGCGGGGGGCGCGTATCAGCCCCAGCATTTT. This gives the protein CASSPAGGAYQPQHF.

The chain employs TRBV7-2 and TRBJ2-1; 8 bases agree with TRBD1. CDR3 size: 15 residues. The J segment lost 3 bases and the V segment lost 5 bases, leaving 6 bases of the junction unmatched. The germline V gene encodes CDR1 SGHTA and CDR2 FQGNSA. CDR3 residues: CASSITGGGYNEQFF. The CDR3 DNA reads TGTGCCAGCAGCATAACAGGGGGTGGCTACAATGAGCAGTTCTTC.

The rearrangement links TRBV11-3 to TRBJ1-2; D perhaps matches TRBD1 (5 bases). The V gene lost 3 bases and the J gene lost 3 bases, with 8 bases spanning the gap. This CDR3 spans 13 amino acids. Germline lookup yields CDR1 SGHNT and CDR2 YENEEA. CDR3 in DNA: TGTGCCAGCAGCTTTGACAGCCACTATGGCTACACCTTC. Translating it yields CASSFDSHYGYTF.

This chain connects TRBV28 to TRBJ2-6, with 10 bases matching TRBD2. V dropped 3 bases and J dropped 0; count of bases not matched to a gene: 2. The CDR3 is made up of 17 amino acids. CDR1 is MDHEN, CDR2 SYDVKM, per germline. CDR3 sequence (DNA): TGTGCCAGCAGTTTCGGGACTAGCGTCTCTGGGGCCAACGTCCTGACTTTC. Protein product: CASSFGTSVSGANVLTF.

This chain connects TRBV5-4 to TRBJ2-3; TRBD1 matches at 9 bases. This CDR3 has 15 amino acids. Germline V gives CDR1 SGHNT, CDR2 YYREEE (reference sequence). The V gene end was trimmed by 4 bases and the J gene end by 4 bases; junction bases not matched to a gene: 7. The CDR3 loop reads CASSPGTGWSDTQYF. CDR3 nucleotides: TGTGCCAGCAGCCCCGGGACAGGGTGGTCAGATACGCAGTATTTT. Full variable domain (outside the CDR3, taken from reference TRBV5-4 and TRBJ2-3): ETGVTQSPTHLIKTRGQQVTLRCSSQSGHNTVSWYQQALGQGPQFIFQYYREEENGRGNFPPRFSGLQFPNYSSELNVNALELDDSALYLCASSPGTGWSDTQYFGPGTRLTVL.

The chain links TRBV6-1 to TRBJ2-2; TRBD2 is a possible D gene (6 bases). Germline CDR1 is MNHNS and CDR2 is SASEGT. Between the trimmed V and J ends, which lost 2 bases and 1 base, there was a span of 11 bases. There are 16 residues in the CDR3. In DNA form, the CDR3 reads TGTGCCAGCAGTGAATTCGCGGGACTGAACACCGGGGAGCTGTTTTTT. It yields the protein CASSEFAGLNTGELFF.

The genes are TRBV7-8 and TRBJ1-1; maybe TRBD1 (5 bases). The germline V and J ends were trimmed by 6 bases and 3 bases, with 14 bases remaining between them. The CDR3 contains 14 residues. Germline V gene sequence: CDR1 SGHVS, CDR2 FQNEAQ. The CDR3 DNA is TGTGCCAGCAGTTACGCCAGACAGTACACTGAAGCTTTCTTT. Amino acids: CASSYARQYTEAFF. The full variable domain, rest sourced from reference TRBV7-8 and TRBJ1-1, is GAGVSQSPRYKVAKRGQDVALRCDPISGHVSLFWYQQALGQGPEFLTYFQNEAQLDKSGLPSDRFFAERPEGSVSTLKIQRTQQEDSAVYLCASSYARQYTEAFFGQGTRLTVV.

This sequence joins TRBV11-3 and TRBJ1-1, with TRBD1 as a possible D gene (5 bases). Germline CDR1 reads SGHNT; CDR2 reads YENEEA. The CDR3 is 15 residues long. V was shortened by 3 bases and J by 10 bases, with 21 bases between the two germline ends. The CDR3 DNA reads TGTGCCAGCAGCTTGGATGGTGTGGGGCTAGGAGCAGCTTTCTTT. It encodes CASSLDGVGLGAAFF.

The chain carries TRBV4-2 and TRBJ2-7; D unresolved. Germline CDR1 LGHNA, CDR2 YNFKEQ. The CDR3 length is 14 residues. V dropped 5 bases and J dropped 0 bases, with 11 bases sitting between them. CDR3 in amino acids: CASSDDTFSYEQYF. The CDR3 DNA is TGTGCCAGCAGCGATGACACTTTCTCCTACGAGCAGTACTTC.

CDR3 region: CASSYQEGPYEQYF. The CDR3 DNA sequence: TGTGCCAGCAGCTACCAGGAGGGCCCCTACGAGCAGTACTTC. V and J are TRBV9 and TRBJ2-7, with D possibly TRBD2 on 6 matching bases. CDR1 and CDR2 (germline): SGDLS, YYNGEE. There are 14 residues in the CDR3. Trimming left V 4 bases short and J 2 bases short, with 13 bases between.

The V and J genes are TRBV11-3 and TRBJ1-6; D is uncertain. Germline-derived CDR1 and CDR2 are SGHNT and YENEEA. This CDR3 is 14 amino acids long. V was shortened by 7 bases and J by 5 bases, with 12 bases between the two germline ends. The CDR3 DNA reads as TGTGCCAGCAACCACCGGGCCGATAATTCACCCCTCCACTTT. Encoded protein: CASNHRADNSPLHF.

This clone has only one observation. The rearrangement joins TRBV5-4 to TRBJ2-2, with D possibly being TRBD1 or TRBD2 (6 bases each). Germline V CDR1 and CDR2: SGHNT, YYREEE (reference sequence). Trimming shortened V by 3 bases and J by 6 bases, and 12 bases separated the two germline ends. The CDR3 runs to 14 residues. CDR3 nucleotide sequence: TGTGCCAGCAGCTATAACAGGGAGGCCGGGGAGCTGTTTTTT. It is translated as CASSYNREAGELFF.

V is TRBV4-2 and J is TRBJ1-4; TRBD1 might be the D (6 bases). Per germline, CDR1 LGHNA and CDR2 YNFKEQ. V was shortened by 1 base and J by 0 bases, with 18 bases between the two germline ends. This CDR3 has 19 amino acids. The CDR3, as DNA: TGTGCCAGCAGCCAAGTGAGGGGGGTCCGGTCTGCAACTAATGAAAAACTGTTTTTT. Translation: CASSQVRGVRSATNEKLFF.

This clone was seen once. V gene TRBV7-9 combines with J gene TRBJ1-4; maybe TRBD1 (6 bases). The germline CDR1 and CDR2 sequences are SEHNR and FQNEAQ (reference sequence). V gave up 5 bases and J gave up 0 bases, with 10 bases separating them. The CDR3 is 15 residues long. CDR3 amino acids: CASSIGQTTNEKLFF. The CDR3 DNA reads TGTGCCAGCAGCATCGGACAGACAACTAATGAAAAACTGTTTTTT.

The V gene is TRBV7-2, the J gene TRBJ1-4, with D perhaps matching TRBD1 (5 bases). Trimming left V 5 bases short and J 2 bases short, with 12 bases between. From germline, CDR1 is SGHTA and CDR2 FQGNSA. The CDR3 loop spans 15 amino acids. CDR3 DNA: TGTGCCAGCAGCGTGGGACGGAATACTAATGAAAAACTGTTTTTT. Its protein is CASSVGRNTNEKLFF.

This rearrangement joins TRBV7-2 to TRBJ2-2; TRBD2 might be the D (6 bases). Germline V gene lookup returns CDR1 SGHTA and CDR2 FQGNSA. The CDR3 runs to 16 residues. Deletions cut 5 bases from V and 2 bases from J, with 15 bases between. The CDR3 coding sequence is TGTGCCAGCAGCCTTACACCCGGGGGTAACACCGGGGAGCTGTTTTTT. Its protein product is CASSLTPGGNTGELFF.

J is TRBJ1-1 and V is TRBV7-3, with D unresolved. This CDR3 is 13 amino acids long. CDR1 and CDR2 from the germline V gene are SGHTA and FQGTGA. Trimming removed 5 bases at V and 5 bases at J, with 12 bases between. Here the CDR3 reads CASSPNPGTEAFF. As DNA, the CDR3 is TGTGCCAGCAGCCCCAACCCCGGGACTGAAGCTTTCTTT.

This CDR3 is CASSLNTGTKETQYF. DNA for the CDR3: TGCGCCAGCAGCCTAAACACCGGGACAAAGGAGACCCAGTACTTC. The rearrangement joins TRBV5-1 to TRBJ2-5, with a possible D match to TRBD1 (6 bases). Trimming pared 4 bases from V and 5 bases from J, leaving 18 bases between. Germline assignment: CDR1 SGHRS and CDR2 YFSETQ. The CDR3 extends over 15 amino acids.

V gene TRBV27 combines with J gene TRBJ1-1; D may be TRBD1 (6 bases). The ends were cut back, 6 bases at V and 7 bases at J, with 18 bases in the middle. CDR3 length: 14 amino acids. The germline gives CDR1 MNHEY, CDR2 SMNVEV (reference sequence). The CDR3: CASRLRDIVSEAFF. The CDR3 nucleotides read TGTGCCAGCAGGCTTAGGGACATAGTGAGTGAAGCTTTCTTT.

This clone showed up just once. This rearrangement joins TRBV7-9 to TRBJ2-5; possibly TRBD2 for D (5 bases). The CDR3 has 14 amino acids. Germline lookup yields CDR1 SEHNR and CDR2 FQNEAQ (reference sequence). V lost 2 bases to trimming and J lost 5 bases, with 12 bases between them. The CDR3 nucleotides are TGTGCCAGCAGCTTAAACGGGATGGGGGAGACCCAGTACTTC. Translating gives CASSLNGMGETQYF.

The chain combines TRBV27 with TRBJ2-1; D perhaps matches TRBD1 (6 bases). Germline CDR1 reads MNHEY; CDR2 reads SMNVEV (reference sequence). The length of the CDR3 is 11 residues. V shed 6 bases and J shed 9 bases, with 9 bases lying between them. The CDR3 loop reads CASRGGVEQFF. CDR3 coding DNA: TGTGCCAGCAGAGGGGGAGTTGAGCAGTTCTTC.

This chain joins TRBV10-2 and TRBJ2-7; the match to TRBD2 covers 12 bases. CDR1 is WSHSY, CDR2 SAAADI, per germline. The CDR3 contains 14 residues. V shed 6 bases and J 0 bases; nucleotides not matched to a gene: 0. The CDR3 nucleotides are TGCGCCAGCAGGACTAGCGGGAGCTCCTACGAGCAGTACTTC. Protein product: CASRTSGSSYEQYF.

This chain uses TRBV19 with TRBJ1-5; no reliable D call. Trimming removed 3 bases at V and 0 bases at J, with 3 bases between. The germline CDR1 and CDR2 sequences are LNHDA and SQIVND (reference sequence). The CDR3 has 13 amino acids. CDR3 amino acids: CASSMGSNQPQHF. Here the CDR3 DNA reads TGTGCCAGTAGTATGGGTAGCAATCAGCCCCAGCATTTT.

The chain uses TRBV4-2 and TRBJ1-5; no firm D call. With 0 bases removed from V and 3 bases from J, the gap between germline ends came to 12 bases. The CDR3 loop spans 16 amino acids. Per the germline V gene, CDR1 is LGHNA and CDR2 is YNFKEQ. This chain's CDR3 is CASSQEVRQLNQPQHF. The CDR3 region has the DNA TGTGCCAGCAGCCAAGAGGTTAGGCAGCTCAATCAGCCCCAGCATTTT.

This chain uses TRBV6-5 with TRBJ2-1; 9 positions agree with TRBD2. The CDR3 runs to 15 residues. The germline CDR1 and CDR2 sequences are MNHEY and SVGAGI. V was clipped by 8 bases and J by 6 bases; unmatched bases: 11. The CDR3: CASGKQRGASNEQFF. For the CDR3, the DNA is TGTGCCAGCGGTAAACAGCGGGGGGCTAGCAATGAGCAGTTCTTC.

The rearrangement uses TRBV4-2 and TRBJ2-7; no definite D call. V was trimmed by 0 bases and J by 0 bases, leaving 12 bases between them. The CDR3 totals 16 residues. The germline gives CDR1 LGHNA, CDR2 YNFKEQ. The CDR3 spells CASSQDYAGNSYEQYF. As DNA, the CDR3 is TGTGCCAGCAGCCAAGATTACGCCGGTAACTCCTACGAGCAGTACTTC.